This T cell receptor (beta chain) derives from a study of immune heterogeneity within non-small cell lung tumors. Whole-study findings and limits: Comparison across individual patients showed largely distinct high-frequency T-cell receptor beta clonotypes. Local T-cell repertoire clonality was correlated with local tumor mutational burden, and the correlation was positive. It was moderate in strength but statistically significant (R approximately 0.3).

Samples each supplied around 580 ng of bulk tumor genomic DNA as template. Several far-apart biopsies were taken per primary tumor during surgery. Untreated, newly diagnosed non-small cell lung cancer patients underwent curative surgery. This CDR3 comprises 15 residues. The V and J ends lost 4 bases and 0 bases, in that order; junction bases with no gene match: 3. Germline V lookup: CDR1 KGHDR, CDR2 SFDVKD. Details on this clonotype: What it binds is unknown.

It was a multiplex PCR that amplified TCR beta CDR3, with 32 V and 13 J primers. Each CDR3 protein gets one entry after TCRdb re-called the multiplex PCR reads with MiXCR. Among approximately 2,000 distinct CDR3 sequences listed, about 32% were seen once. This chain joins TRBV24-1 and TRBJ1-2, with TRBD1 matching 8 bases. This receptor was identified in a woman aged 50 to 60 with non-small cell lung cancer. Sequencing used lung tumor tissue. The CDR3 protein is CATSDAGQANYGYTF. Written as DNA, the CDR3 is TGTGCCACCAGTGACGCGGGACAGGCTAACTATGGCTACACCTTC.